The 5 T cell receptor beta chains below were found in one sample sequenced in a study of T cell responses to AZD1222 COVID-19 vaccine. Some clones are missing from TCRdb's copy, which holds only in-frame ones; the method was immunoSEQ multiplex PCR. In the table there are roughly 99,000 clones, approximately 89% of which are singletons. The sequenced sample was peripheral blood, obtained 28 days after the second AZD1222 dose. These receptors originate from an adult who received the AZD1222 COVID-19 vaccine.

The CDR3 DNA reads as TGTGCCAGCAGCTTAGTGGGGGTCAAAAACATTCAGTACTTC. It specifies CASSLVGVKNIQYF. The chain combines TRBV7-2 with TRBJ2-4; D may match TRBD1 or TRBD2 (5 bases each). V lost 1 base and J lost 3, with 7 bases in between. Germline V gene data show CDR1 as SGHTA and CDR2 as FQGNSA. The CDR3 runs 14 residues.

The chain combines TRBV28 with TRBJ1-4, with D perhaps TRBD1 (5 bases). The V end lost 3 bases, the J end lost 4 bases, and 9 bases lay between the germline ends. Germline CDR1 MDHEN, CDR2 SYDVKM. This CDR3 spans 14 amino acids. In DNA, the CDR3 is TGTGCCAGCAGTTTTAGAGGGGATAATGAAAAACTGTTTTTT. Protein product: CASSFRGDNEKLFF.

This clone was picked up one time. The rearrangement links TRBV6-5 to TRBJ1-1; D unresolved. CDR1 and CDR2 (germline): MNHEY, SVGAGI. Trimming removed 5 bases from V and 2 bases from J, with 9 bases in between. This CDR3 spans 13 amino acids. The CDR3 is CASSLRSNTEAFF. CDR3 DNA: TGTGCCAGCAGTCTCCGAAGCAACACTGAAGCTTTCTTT.

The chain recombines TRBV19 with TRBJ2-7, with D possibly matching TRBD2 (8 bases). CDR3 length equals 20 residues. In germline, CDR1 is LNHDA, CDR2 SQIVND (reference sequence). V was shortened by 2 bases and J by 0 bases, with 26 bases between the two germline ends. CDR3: CASSITGQPRRGLVSYEQYF. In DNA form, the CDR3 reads TGTGCCAGTAGTATAACGGGACAGCCGCGAAGGGGACTAGTCTCCTACGAGCAGTACTTC.

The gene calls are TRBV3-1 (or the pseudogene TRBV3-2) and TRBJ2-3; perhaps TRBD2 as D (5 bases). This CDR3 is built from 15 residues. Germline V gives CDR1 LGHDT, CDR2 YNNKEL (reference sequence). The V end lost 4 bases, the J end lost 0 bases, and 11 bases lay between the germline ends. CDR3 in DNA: TGTGCCAGCAGCCTACTAGGGTCTAGCACAGATACGCAGTATTTT. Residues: CASSLLGSSTDTQYF.